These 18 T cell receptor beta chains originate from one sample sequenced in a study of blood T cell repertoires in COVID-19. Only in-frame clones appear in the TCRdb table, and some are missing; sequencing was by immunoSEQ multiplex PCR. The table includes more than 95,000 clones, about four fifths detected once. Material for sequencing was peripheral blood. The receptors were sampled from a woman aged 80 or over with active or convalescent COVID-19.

CDR3 bases: TGTGCCAGCAGTTACGCACAGGGTTACTACGAGCAGTACTTC. Amino acid sequence: CASSYAQGYYEQYF. V is TRBV6-5 and J is TRBJ2-7, with D tentatively TRBD1 (6 bases). Germline lookup yields CDR1 MNHEY and CDR2 SVGAGI. This CDR3 spans 14 amino acids. Between the trimmed V and J ends, which lost 2 bases and 3 bases, there was a span of 11 bases.

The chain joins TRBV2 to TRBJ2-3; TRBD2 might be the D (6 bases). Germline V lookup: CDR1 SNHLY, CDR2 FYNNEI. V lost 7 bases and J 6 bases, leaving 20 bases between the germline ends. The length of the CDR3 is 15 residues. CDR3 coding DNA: TGTGCCAGCACCGAAGAAGGGACTCCCGGCGATACGCAGTATTTT. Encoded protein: CASTEEGTPGDTQYF.

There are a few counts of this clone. CDR3 residues: CSVVGAKGYEQYF. The CDR3 bases are TGCAGCGTTGTGGGAGCCAAAGGATACGAGCAGTACTTC. The genes are TRBV29-1 and TRBJ2-7; tentative D call: TRBD2 (5 bases). The CDR3 runs 13 residues. The ends were cut back, 4 bases at V and 4 bases at J, with 14 bases in the middle. The germline CDR1 and CDR2 sequences are SQVTM and ANQGSEA.

CDR3 sequence (DNA): TGTGCCAGCAGCTTTAGCGGGGGGGTTACAGATACGCAGTATTTT. Translation: CASSFSGGVTDTQYF. The J gene is TRBJ2-3, the V gene TRBV7-2; 11 nucleotides match TRBD2. The CDR3 covers 15 residues. The germline V gene encodes CDR1 SGHTA and CDR2 FQGNSA. Trimming at V came to 3 bases and at J to 3 bases, leaving 2 bases not matched to a gene.

In DNA form, the CDR3 reads TGTGCCAGCAGTCAGCGAGAAAAACTGTTTTTT. Its protein is CASSQREKLFF. The rearrangement links TRBV28 to TRBJ1-4; no clear D. V was trimmed by 5 bases and J by 8 bases, leaving 6 bases between them. Germline lookup yields CDR1 MDHEN and CDR2 SYDVKM. The CDR3 contains 11 residues.

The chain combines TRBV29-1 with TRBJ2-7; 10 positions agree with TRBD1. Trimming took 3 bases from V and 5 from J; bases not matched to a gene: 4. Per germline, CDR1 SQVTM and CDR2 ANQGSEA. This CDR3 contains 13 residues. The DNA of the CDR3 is TGCAGCGTTGATAGACAGGGGGCGAACGAGCAGTACTTC. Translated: CSVDRQGANEQYF.

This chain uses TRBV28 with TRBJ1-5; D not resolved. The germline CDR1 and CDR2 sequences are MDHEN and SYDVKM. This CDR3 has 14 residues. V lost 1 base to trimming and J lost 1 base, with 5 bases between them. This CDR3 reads CASSLFLSNQPQHF. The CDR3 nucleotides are TGTGCCAGCAGTTTATTTCTGAGCAATCAGCCCCAGCATTTT.

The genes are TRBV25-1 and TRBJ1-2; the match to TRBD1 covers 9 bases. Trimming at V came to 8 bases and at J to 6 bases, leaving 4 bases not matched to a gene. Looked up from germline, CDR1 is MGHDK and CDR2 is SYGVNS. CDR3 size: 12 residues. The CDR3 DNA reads TGTGCCAGCCGGGACAGGGCAAATGGCTACACCTTC. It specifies CASRDRANGYTF.

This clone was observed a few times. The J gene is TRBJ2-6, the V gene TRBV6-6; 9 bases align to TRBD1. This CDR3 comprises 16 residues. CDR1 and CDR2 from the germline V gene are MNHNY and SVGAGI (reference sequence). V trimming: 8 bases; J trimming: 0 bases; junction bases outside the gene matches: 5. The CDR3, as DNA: TGTGCCAGCGCTAGGACAGGGGACTCTGGGGCCAACGTCCTGACTTTC. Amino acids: CASARTGDSGANVLTF.

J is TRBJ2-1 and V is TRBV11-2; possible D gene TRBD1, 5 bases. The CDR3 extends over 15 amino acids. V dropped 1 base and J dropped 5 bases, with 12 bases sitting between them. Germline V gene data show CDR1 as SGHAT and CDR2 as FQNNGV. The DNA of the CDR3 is TGTGCCAGCAGCTTAGGGGCAGGGAAGAACAATGAGCAGTTCTTC. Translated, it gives CASSLGAGKNNEQFF.

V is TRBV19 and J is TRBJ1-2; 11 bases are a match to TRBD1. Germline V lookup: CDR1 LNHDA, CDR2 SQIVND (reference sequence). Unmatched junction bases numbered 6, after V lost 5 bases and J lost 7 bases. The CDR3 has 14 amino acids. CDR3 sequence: CASSRDRGSSGYTF. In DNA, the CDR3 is TGTGCCAGTAGTCGGGACAGGGGGTCTTCTGGCTACACCTTC.

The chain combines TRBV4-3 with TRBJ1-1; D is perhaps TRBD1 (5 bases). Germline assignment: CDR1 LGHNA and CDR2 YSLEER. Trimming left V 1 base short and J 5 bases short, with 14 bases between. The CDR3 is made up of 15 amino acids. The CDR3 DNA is TGCGCCAGCAGCCAAGGACAGAACAGTAGGACTGAAGCTTTCTTT. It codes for CASSQGQNSRTEAFF.

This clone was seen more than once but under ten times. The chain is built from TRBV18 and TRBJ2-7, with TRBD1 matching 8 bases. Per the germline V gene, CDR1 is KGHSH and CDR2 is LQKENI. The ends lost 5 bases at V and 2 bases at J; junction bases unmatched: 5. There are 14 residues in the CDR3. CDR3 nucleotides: TGTGCCAGCTCAGGGACAGGCATCACCTACGAGCAGTACTTC. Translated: CASSGTGITYEQYF.

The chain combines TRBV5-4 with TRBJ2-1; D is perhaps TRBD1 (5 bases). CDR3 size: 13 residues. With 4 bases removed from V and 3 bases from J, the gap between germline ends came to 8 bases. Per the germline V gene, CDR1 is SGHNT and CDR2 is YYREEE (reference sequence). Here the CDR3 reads CASSPTVYNEQFF. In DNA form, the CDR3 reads TGTGCCAGCAGCCCGACAGTCTACAATGAGCAGTTCTTC.

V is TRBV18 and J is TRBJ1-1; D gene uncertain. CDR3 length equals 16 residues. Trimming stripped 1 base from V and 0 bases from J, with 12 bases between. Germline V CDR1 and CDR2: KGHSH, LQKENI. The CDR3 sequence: CASSPLGRGLNTEAFF. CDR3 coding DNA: TGTGCCAGCTCACCACTCGGACGGGGTTTGAACACTGAAGCTTTCTTT. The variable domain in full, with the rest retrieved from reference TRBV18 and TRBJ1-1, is NAGVMQNPRHLVRRRGQEARLRCSPMKGHSHVYWYRQLPEEGLKFMVYLQKENIIDESGMPKERFSAEFPKEGPSILRIQQVVRGDSAAYFCASSPLGRGLNTEAFFGQGTRLTVV.

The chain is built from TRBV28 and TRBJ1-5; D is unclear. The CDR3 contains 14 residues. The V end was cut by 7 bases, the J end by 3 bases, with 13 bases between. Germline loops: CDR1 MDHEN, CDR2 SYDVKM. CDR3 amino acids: CASTVGRVNQPQHF. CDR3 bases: TGTGCCAGCACGGTAGGGAGGGTCAATCAGCCCCAGCATTTT.

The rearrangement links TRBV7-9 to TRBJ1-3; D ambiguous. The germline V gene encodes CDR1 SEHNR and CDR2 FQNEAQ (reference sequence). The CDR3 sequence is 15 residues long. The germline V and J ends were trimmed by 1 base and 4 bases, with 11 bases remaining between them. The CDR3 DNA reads TGTGCCAGCAGCTTAGAAACCCTCGGGGGAAACACCATATATTTT. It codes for CASSLETLGGNTIYF.

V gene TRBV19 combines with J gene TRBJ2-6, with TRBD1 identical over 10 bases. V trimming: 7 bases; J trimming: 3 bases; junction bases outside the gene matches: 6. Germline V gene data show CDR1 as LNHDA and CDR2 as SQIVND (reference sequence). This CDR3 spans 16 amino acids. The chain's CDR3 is CASTRQGAVGANVLTF. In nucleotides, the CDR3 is TGTGCCAGTACCAGACAGGGGGCGGTTGGGGCCAACGTCCTGACTTTC.